A single sample is the source of the 13 T cell receptor beta chains below, sequenced in a study of blood T cell repertoires in COVID-19. Sequenced by immunoSEQ multiplex PCR; TCRdb stores in-frame clones only, minus some. The table includes roughly 120,000 clones, roughly 79% detected once. Sample: peripheral blood. The receptors derive from a man between 65 and 79 years old with active or convalescent COVID-19.

J is TRBJ1-5 and V is TRBV4-1, with a weak D call TRBD1 (6 bases). V dropped 0 bases and J dropped 9 bases, with 12 bases sitting between them. CDR3 length: 14 residues. From germline, CDR1 is MGHRA and CDR2 YSYEKL. The CDR3 nucleotides are TGCGCCAGCAGCCAAGAGGGGGCAGGGCTGCCCCAGCATTTT. Translating it yields CASSQEGAGLPQHF.

The gene calls are TRBV6-1 and TRBJ2-7; D possibly corresponds to TRBD2 (7 bases). The CDR3 is 16 amino acids. Germline CDR1 MNHNS, CDR2 SASEGT. Trimming left V 2 bases short and J 7 bases short, with 21 bases between. CDR3 nucleotides: TGTGCCAGCAGTGAAAGAGGGGGGGCCGACGTATCGGAGCAGTACTTC. Translating gives CASSERGGADVSEQYF.

This clone turned up a few times. The rearrangement joins TRBV28 to TRBJ1-2; D call uncertain. The CDR3 is 13 amino acids. Germline CDR1 and CDR2: MDHEN and SYDVKM. The V and J ends lost 6 bases and 4 bases respectively, with 12 bases between them. In nucleotides, the CDR3 is TGTGCCAGCAGGTCGGGTAGCCTCTATGGCTACACCTTC. Encoded protein: CASRSGSLYGYTF.

The rearrangement uses TRBV7-2 and TRBJ2-3; TRBD2 matches at 14 bases. V dropped 1 base and J dropped 4; count of bases not matched to a gene: 7. In germline, CDR1 is SGHTA, CDR2 FQGNSA. CDR3 length: 18 residues. As DNA, the CDR3 is TGTGCCAGCAGCTTAGTTGGGACTAGCGGGGGTAGTGCAGATACGCAGTATTTT. This translates into CASSLVGTSGGSADTQYF. The full variable domain, rest sourced from reference TRBV7-2 and TRBJ2-3, is GAGVSQSPSNKVTEKGKDVELRCDPISGHTALYWYRQSLGQGLEFLIYFQGNSAPDKSGLPSDRFSAERTGGSVSTLTIQRTQQEDSAVYLCASSLVGTSGGSADTQYFGPGTRLTVL.

This clone was seen many times. The rearrangement links TRBV2 to TRBJ2-3; 7 bases are shared with TRBD2. Looked up from germline, CDR1 is SNHLY and CDR2 is FYNNEI. V was pared by 6 bases and J by 0 bases, with 9 bases of the junction left unmatched. There are 16 residues in the CDR3. CDR3 DNA: TGTGCCAGCAGGCCGCCTGGGACTACCAGCACAGATACGCAGTATTTT. This encodes CASRPPGTTSTDTQYF.

The V and J genes are TRBV11-3 and TRBJ1-6; 7 bases match TRBD1. With 6 bases clipped from V and 5 bases from J, the junction kept 4 bases outside the gene matches. Germline V gene sequence: CDR1 SGHNT, CDR2 YENEEA. This CDR3 has 14 residues. The CDR3 coding sequence is TGTGCCAGCAGACCGGGACAGAATAATTCACCCCTCCACTTT. Protein product: CASRPGQNNSPLHF.

V gene TRBV23-1 combines with J gene TRBJ1-2, with D perhaps TRBD1 (5 bases). TRBV23-1 carries the ORF label, with uncertain function. The CDR3 is 15 residues long. The V gene lost 0 bases and the J gene lost 3 bases, with 11 bases spanning the gap. The CDR3 nucleotides are TGCGCCAGCAGTCAATCGTCAACAGGAGACTATGGCTACACCTTC. Its translation is CASSQSSTGDYGYTF.

The chain has TRBV7-9 and TRBJ1-5, with D possibly matching TRBD1 (6 bases). The CDR3 spans 16 residues. Germline V gives CDR1 SEHNR, CDR2 FQNEAQ (reference sequence). V was pared by 5 bases and J by 3 bases, with 17 bases between. CDR3 residues: CASSPGGGAVNQPQHF. CDR3 sequence (DNA): TGTGCCAGCAGCCCAGGCGGGGGGGCCGTCAATCAGCCCCAGCATTTT.

V gene TRBV5-8 combines with J gene TRBJ2-1, with 10 bases identical to TRBD2. CDR1 is SGHTS, CDR2 YDEGEE, per germline. The CDR3 consists of 15 residues. The ends lost 4 bases at V and 5 bases at J; junction bases unmatched: 6. As DNA, the CDR3 is TGTGCCAGCAGCACCGGACTAGCGGACCACAATGAGCAGTTCTTC. This codes for CASSTGLADHNEQFF.

This clone was seen only once. The rearrangement links TRBV6-5 to TRBJ2-3; TRBD1 matches 10 bases. CDR3 size: 15 residues. CDR1 MNHEY and CDR2 SVGAGI come from the germline V gene. V was clipped by 6 bases and J by 4 bases; unmatched bases: 7. CDR3 sequence reads: CASSPGQGTADTQYF. In DNA, the CDR3 is TGTGCCAGCAGCCCGGGACAGGGGACCGCAGATACGCAGTATTTT.

The rearrangement links TRBV7-9 to TRBJ2-2, with unresolved D. CDR1 and CDR2 from the germline V gene are SEHNR and FQNEAQ (reference sequence). V was cut by 0 bases and J by 1 base, with 3 bases left in between. The CDR3 loop spans 14 amino acids. The CDR3 spells CASSLAGNTGELFF. CDR3 nucleotides: TGTGCCAGCAGCTTAGCCGGGAACACCGGGGAGCTGTTTTTT. Full variable domain (rest looked up from reference TRBV7-9 and TRBJ2-2): DTGVSQNPRHKITKRGQNVTFRCDPISEHNRLYWYRQTLGQGPEFLTYFQNEAQLEKSRLLSDRFSAERPKGSFSTLEIQRTEQGDSAMYLCASSLAGNTGELFFGEGSRLTVL.

This chain links TRBV19 with TRBJ2-3; 8 nucleotides align to TRBD1. Germline values: CDR1 LNHDA, CDR2 SQIVND (reference sequence). This CDR3 contains 16 residues. The V and J ends lost 4 bases and 1 base, in that order; junction bases with no gene match: 7. The CDR3 nucleotides read TGTGCCAGTAGTACCGACAGGGGAAGGGGCACAGATACGCAGTATTTT. It encodes CASSTDRGRGTDTQYF.

The chain couples TRBV4-1 to TRBJ2-1, with TRBD2 identical over 7 bases. The germline V gene has CDR1 MGHRA and CDR2 YSYEKL. CDR3 length equals 17 residues. V lost 0 bases, J lost 1 base, and 6 bases stayed unmatched. This CDR3 reads CASSQDNFGGSYNEQFF. The CDR3 DNA reads as TGCGCCAGCAGCCAAGATAACTTCGGGGGGTCCTACAATGAGCAGTTCTTC.